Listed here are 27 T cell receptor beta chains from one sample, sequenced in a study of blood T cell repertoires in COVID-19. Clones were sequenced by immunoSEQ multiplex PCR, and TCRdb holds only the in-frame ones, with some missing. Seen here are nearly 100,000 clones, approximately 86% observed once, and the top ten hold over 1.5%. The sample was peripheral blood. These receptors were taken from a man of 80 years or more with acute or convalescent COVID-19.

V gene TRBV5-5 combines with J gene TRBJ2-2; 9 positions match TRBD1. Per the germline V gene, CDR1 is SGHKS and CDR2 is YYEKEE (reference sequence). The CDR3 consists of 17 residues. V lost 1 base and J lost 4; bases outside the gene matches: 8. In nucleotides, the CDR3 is TGTGCCAGCAGCTTGCGGCCCGGACAGGGGCCCACCGGGGAGCTGTTTTTT. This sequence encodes CASSLRPGQGPTGELFF.

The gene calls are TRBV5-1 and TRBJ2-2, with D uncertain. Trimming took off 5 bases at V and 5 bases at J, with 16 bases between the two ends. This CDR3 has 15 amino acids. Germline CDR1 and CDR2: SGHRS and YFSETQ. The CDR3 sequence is CASRLTTEDTGELFF. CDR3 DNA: TGCGCCAGCAGATTAACTACCGAGGATACCGGGGAGCTGTTTTTT.

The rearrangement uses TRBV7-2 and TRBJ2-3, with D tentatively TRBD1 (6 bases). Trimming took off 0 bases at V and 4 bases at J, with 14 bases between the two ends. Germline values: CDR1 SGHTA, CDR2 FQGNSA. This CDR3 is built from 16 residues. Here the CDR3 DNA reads TGTGCCAGCAGCTTAGCCTCTAGCAGGGGTTCAGATACGCAGTATTTT. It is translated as CASSLASSRGSDTQYF.

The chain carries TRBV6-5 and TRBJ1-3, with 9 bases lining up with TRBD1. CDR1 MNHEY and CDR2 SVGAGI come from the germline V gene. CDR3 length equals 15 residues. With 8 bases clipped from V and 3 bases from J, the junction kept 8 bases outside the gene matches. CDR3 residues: CASAGQGSGGNTIYF. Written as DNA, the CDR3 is TGTGCCAGCGCTGGACAGGGGTCTGGTGGAAACACCATATATTTT.

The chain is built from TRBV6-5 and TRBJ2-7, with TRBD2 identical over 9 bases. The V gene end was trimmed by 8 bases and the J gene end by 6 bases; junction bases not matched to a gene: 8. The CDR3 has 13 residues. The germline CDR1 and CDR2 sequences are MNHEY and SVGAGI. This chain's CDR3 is CASSVAGVGEQYF. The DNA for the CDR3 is TGTGCCAGCTCTGTAGCGGGAGTTGGCGAGCAGTACTTC.

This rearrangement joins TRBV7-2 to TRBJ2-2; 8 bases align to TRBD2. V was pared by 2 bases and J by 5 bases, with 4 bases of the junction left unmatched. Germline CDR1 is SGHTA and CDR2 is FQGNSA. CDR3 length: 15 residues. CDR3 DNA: TGTGCCAGCAGCTTACTCGCTAGCGGGACCGGGGAGCTGTTTTTT. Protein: CASSLLASGTGELFF.

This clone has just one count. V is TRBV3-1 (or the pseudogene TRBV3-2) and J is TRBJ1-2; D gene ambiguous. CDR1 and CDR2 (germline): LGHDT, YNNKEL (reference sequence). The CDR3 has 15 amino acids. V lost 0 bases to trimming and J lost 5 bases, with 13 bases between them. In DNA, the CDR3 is TGTGCCAGCAGCCAAGATTTTGGCACTATTTATGGCTACACCTTC. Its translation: CASSQDFGTIYGYTF.

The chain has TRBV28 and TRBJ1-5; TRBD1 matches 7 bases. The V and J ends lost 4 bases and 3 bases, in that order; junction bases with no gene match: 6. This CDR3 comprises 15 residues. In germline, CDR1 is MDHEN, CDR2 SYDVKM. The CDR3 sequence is CASSSGQTNNQPQHF. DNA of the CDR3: TGTGCCAGCAGTTCGGGACAGACAAACAATCAGCCCCAGCATTTT.

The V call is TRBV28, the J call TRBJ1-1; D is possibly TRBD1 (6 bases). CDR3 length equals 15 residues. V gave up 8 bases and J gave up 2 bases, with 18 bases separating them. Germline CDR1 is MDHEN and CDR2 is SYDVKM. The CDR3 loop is CASVSHRDKNTEAFF. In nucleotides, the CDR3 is TGTGCCAGCGTATCTCACCGGGACAAAAACACTGAAGCTTTCTTT.

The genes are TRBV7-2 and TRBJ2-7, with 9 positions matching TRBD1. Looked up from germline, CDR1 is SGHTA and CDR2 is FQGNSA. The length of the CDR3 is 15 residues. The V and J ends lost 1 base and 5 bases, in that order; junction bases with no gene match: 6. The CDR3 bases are TGTGCCAGCAGCTTAGTTGGACAGGGGACGAACGAGCAGTACTTC. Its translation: CASSLVGQGTNEQYF.

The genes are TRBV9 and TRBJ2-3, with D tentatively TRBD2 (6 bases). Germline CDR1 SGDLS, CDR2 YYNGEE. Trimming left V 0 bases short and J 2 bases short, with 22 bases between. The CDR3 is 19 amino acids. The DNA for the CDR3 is TGTGCCAGCAGCGTAGTGGGGGGATCGGGGGTCGGTCTCACAGATACGCAGTATTTT. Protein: CASSVVGGSGVGLTDTQYF.

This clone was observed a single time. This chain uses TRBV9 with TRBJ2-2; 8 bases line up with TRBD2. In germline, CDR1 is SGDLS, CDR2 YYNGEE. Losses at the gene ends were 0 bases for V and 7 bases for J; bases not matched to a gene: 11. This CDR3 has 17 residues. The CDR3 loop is CASSVGGRAGAVGELFF. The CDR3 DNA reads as TGTGCCAGCAGCGTAGGAGGTCGAGCGGGAGCAGTCGGGGAGCTGTTTTTT.

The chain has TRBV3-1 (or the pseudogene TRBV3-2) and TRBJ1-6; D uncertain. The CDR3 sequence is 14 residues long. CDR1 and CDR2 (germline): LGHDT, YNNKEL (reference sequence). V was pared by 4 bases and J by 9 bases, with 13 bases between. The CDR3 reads CASSPLDGSSPLHF. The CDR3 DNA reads TGTGCCAGCAGCCCCCTCGACGGGAGTTCACCCCTCCACTTT.

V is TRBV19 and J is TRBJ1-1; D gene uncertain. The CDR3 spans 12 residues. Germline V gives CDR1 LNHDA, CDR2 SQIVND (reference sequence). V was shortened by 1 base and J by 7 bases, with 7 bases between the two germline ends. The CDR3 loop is CASSIVGSEAFF. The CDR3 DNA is TGTGCCAGTAGTATAGTTGGTAGTGAAGCTTTCTTT. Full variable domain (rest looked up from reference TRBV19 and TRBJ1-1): DGGITQSPKYLFRKEGQNVTLSCEQNLNHDAMYWYRQDPGQGLRLIYYSQIVNDFQKGDIAEGYSVSREKKESFPLTVTSAQKNPTAFYLCASSIVGSEAFFGQGTRLTVV.

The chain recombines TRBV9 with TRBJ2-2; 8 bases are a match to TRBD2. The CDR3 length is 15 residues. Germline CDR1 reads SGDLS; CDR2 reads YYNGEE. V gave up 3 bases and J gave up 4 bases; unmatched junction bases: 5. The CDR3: CASSALAGPTGELFF. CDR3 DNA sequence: TGTGCCAGCAGCGCTTTAGCGGGACCCACCGGGGAGCTGTTTTTT.

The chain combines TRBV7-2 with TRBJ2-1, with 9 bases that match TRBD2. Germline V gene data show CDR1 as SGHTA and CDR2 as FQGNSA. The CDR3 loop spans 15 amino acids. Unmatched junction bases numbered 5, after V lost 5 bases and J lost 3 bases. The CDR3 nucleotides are TGTGCCAGCAGCCCCGGACTAGCGAGCTACAATGAGCAGTTCTTC. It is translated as CASSPGLASYNEQFF.

In DNA, the CDR3 is TGTGCCAGCAGCCATGACCCGACAGGGAATAATGGCTACACCTTC. As protein: CASSHDPTGNNGYTF. The chain carries TRBV5-4 and TRBJ1-2; 7 bases are shared with TRBD1. V gave up 4 bases and J gave up 6 bases; unmatched junction bases: 12. The germline V gene encodes CDR1 SGHNT and CDR2 YYREEE (reference sequence). The CDR3 totals 15 residues.

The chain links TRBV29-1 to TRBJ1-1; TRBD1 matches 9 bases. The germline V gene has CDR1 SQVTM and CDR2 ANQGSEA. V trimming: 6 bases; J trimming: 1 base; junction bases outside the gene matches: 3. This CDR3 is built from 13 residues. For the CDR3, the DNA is TGCAGCGTCCGACAGGGGGGGAACACTGAAGCTTTCTTT. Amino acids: CSVRQGGNTEAFF.

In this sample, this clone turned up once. CDR3 DNA: TGTGCCACCAGCACCCCTAGCGATGAGCAGTTCTTC. This translates into CATSTPSDEQFF. This chain joins TRBV15 and TRBJ2-1, with D perhaps TRBD2 (6 bases). The V end lost 4 bases, the J end lost 8 bases, and 9 bases lay between the germline ends. Germline CDR1 LNHNV, CDR2 YYDKDF (reference sequence). This CDR3 spans 12 amino acids.

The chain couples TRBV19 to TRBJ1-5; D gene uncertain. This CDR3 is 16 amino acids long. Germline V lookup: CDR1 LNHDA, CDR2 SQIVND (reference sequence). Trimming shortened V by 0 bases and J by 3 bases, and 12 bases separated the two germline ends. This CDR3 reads CASSIESGRDNQPQHF. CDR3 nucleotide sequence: TGTGCCAGTAGTATAGAATCTGGGCGAGACAATCAGCCCCAGCATTTT. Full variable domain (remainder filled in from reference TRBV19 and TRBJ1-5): DGGITQSPKYLFRKEGQNVTLSCEQNLNHDAMYWYRQDPGQGLRLIYYSQIVNDFQKGDIAEGYSVSREKKESFPLTVTSAQKNPTAFYLCASSIESGRDNQPQHFGDGTRLSIL.

For the CDR3, the DNA is TGTGCCACCAGTGATCAGCGGGCCTCAGATGAGCAGTACTTC. Amino acids: CATSDQRASDEQYF. V and J are TRBV24-1 and TRBJ2-7; TRBD2 is a possible D gene (6 bases). Germline CDR1 reads KGHDR; CDR2 reads SFDVKD. The CDR3 is 14 residues long. V was trimmed by 3 bases and J by 7 bases, leaving 15 bases between them.

The CDR3 reads CASAVREGPYNEQFF. DNA of the CDR3: TGCGCCAGCGCGGTGCGGGAGGGACCCTACAATGAGCAGTTCTTC. This chain joins TRBV5-1 and TRBJ2-1; 9 positions match TRBD2. The V gene end was trimmed by 7 bases and the J gene end by 2 bases; junction bases not matched to a gene: 7. Germline-derived CDR1 and CDR2 are SGHRS and YFSETQ. The length of the CDR3 is 15 residues.

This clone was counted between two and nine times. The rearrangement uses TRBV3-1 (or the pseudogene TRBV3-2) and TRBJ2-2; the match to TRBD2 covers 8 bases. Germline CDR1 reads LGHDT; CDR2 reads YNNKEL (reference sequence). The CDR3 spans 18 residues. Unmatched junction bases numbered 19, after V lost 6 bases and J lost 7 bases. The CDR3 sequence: CASSLLGGAGAGGGELFF. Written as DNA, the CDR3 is TGTGCCAGCAGTCTCCTCGGAGGAGCGGGAGCCGGGGGCGGGGAGCTGTTTTTT.

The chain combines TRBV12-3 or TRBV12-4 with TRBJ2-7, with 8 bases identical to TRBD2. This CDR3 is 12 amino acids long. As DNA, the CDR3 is TGTGCCAGCAGCCCTCCAGAGCGGGAGAAATTGGTC. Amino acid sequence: CASSPPEREKLV.

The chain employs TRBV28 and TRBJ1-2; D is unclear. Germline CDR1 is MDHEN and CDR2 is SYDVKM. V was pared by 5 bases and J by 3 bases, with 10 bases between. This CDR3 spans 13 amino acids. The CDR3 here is CASSRSAYYGYTF. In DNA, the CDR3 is TGTGCCAGCAGTAGAAGCGCCTACTATGGCTACACCTTC.

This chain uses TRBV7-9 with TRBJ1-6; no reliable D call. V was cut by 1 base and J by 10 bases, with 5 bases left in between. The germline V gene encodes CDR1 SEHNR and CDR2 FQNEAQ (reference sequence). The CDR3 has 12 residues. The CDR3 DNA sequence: TGTGCCAGCAGCTTAGATCGGTCACCCCTCCACTTT. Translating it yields CASSLDRSPLHF.

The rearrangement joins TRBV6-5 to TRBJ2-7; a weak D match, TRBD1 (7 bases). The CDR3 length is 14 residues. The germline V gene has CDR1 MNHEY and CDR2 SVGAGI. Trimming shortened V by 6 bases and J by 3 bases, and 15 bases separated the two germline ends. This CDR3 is CASRRGDSLYEQYF. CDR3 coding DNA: TGTGCCAGCAGAAGGGGGGACAGTCTCTACGAGCAGTACTTC.